The present T cell receptor (beta chain) was sequenced within a study of blood T cell repertoires in COVID-19. Background on the study: Donors in the United States, Italy and Spain gave samples during acute or convalescent COVID-19. In each case, the material was cDNA or gDNA derived from T cells, B-cell-depleted T cells, or PBMCs.

This CDR3 has 15 residues. Losses at the gene ends were 9 bases for V and 1 base for J; bases not matched to a gene: 10. CDR1 is LNHDA, CDR2 SQIVND, per germline (reference sequence). Those enrolled in Seattle joined during active infection and were followed longitudinally afterward. Methods used by the authors: Reference gene primer amplification yielded estimated nucleated cell counts. Sequencing was performed with immunoSEQ multiplex PCR; in TCRdb, only in-frame clones are kept and a portion is missing. V and J calls and clone size come straight from that table; D and trimming were deduced from the DNA. The table records fewer than 300,000 clones, 86% of them present only once.

The sequencing sample was made of peripheral blood. The sequence came from a man aged 45-60 years with COVID-19, enrolled during active disease. The rearrangement links TRBV19 to TRBJ2-3, with TRBD1 matching 7 bases. The CDR3 is CASTRQGVGTDTQYF. DNA for the CDR3: TGTGCCAGCACCCGACAGGGTGTGGGCACAGATACGCAGTATTTT. Looking up the rest from reference TRBV19 and TRBJ2-3 gives the full variable domain: DGGITQSPKYLFRKEGQNVTLSCEQNLNHDAMYWYRQDPGQGLRLIYYSQIVNDFQKGDIAEGYSVSREKKESFPLTVTSAQKNPTAFYLCASTRQGVGTDTQYFGPGTRLTVL.